The 3 T cell receptor beta chains given below trace back to one sample, sequenced in a study of T cells in Graves' hyperthyroidism and ophthalmopathy. RNA transcripts yielded amplified TCR beta CDR3 regions. When the TCR CDR3 underwent first-round RT-PCR, the HTBI primer set was used. Using its own MiXCR run on the multiplex PCR reads, TCRdb lists one record per CDR3 protein. The repertoire holds 550,000 to 700,000 distinct CDR3 sequences, around 45% seen once, with under 20% in the top ten. The specimen sequenced was peripheral blood or thyroid tissue (not recorded which). These TCRs come from an adult woman with Graves' disease, either hyperthyroidism or ophthalmopathy (not recorded which).

This clonotype showed up many times. The CDR3 DNA reads as TGTGCCAGCGGGGCGGCGGGACACATCTACGAGCAGTACTTC. Translated, it gives CASGAAGHIYEQYF. The rearrangement uses TRBV5-8 and TRBJ2-7; either TRBD1 or TRBD2 may fit D (6 bases each). CDR1 is SGHTS, CDR2 YDEGEE, per germline. The CDR3 has 14 amino acids. V gave up 7 bases and J gave up 3 bases, with 17 bases separating them.

This clonotype was detected only a few times. This chain links TRBV30 with TRBJ2-6, with D unclear. Germline values: CDR1 GTSNPN, CDR2 SVGIG (reference sequence). V lost 4 bases, J lost 2 bases, and 9 bases lay in between. This CDR3 spans 14 amino acids. CDR3 residues: CAWTVPTGANVLTF. As DNA, the CDR3 is TGTGCCTGGACAGTCCCAACTGGGGCCAACGTCCTGACTTTC.

The gene calls are TRBV9 and TRBJ2-5; no firm D call. CDR1 and CDR2 (germline): SGDLS, YYNGEE. V was pared by 0 bases and J by 9 bases, with 12 bases between. The CDR3 runs to 13 residues. CDR3 nucleotides: TGTGCCAGCAGCGTAGCTGGAAATCAGCCCCAGTACTTC. Residues: CASSVAGNQPQYF.